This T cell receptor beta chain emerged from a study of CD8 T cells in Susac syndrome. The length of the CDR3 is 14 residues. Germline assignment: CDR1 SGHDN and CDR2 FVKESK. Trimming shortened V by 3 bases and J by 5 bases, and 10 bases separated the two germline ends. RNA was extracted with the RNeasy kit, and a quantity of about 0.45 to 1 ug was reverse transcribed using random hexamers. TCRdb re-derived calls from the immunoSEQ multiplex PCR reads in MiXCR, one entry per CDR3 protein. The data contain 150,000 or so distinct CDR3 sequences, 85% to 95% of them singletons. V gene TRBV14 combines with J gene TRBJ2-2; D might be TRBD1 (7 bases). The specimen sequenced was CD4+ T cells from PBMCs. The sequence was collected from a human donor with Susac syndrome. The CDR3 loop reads CASSQQGGTGELFF. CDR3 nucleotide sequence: TGTGCCAGCAGCCAGCAGGGGGGTACCGGGGAGCTGTTTTTT.